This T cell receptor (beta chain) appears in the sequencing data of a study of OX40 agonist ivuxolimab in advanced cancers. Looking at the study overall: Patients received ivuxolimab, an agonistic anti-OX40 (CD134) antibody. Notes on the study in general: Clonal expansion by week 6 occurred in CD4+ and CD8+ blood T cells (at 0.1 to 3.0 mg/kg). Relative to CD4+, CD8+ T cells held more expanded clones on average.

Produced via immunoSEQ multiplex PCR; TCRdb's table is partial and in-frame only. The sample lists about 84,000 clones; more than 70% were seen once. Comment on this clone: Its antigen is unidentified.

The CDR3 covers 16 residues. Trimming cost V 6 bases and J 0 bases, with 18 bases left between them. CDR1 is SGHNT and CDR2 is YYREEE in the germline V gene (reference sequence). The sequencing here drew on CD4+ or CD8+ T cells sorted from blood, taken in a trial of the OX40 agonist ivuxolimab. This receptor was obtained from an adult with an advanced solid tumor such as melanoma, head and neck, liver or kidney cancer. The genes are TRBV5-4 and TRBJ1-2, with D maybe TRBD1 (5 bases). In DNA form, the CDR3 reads TGTGCCAGCACCCTTCCGGTCGGGGGAGCTAACTATGGCTACACCTTC. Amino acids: CASTLPVGGANYGYTF.